This T cell receptor (beta chain) comes out of a study of shared clonotypes between healthy human individuals. Study conclusions and caveats: Naive CD4 clonotype sharing across several donors was 4% to 5.5%.

Per germline, CDR1 LNHNV and CDR2 YYDKDF (reference sequence). Deletions cut 1 base from V and 3 bases from J, with 16 bases between. CDR3 size: 16 residues. Assay: immunoSEQ multiplex PCR; the TCRdb copy retains only in-frame clones and omits some. The profile shows approximately 1,500,000 clones, approximately 97% of them singletons. As concerns this clone: The antigen is unknown.

Specimen: naive CD4+ T cells sorted from blood. Subset denoted: CD45RA+ positively selected. This TCR was recovered from a man younger than 45 in good health. The rearrangement links TRBV15 to TRBJ2-7, with TRBD2 as a possible D gene (6 bases). CDR3 region: CATSRGGTGVGYEQYF. The CDR3 DNA sequence: TGTGCCACCAGCAGAGGAGGGACGGGAGTGGGCTACGAGCAGTACTTC.